The 25 T cell receptor beta chains in this list originate from one sample, sequenced in a study of metastatic and nonmetastatic thyroid tumors. Nobody among the patients had been given any treatment before thyroid surgery. TCRdb re-clonotyped the PCR reads via MiXCR. The sample includes around 42,000 clones, around 10% of them seen just once. Sequencing was performed on blood. The receptor set was obtained from a female donor with papillary thyroid cancer or a benign thyroid nodule (not recorded which). Some clones in this sample may be carry-over from other donors' samples.

This clone was seen repeatedly, ten times or more. The chain couples TRBV2 to TRBJ2-2, with 10 bases aligning to TRBD2. The CDR3 is 14 residues long. Germline V gene sequence: CDR1 SNHLY, CDR2 FYNNEI. Trimming cost V 6 bases and J 7 bases; bases outside gene matches: 5. CDR3 nucleotides: TGTGCCAGCAGGGCTAGCGGGAGTAACGGGGAGCTGTTTTTT. Encoded protein: CASRASGSNGELFF.

This clone was observed many times. The V and J genes are TRBV4-1 and TRBJ1-1; a possible D gene is TRBD1 (5 bases). V lost 0 bases to trimming and J lost 11 bases, with 16 bases between them. The CDR3 consists of 14 residues. Germline V CDR1 and CDR2: MGHRA, YSYEKL. The CDR3, as DNA: TGCGCCAGCAGCCAAGATCAGAAGGGGCGATCGGCTTTCTTT. It encodes CASSQDQKGRSAFF.

This clone was counted at least ten times. The chain employs TRBV6-1 and TRBJ1-4; 7 bases line up with TRBD1. This CDR3 is 15 amino acids long. The J segment lost 2 bases and the V segment lost 5 bases, leaving 5 bases of the junction unmatched. Germline CDR1 reads MNHNS; CDR2 reads SASEGT. The CDR3 protein is CASSTTGHTNEKLFF. The CDR3 region has the DNA TGTGCCAGCAGTACGACAGGGCACACTAATGAAAAACTGTTTTTT.

Concerning this clone itself: A much larger clone is a single base away; this may be a read error. The chain has TRBV11-2 and TRBJ2-2; weak D call: TRBD2 (5 bases). The CDR3 totals 15 residues. Germline CDR1 and CDR2: SGHAT and FQNNGV. CDR3 in DNA: TGTGCCAGCAGCCTTTTTCGGGGAAACACCGGGGAGCTGCTTTTT. This translates into CASSLFRGNTGELLF.

This clone was seen a handful of times. It is likely a read error, because the conserved phenylalanine at the end of the CDR3 is missing. CDR3 sequence: CASSLGANSYEQYS. For the CDR3, the DNA is TGTGCCAGTAGTCTCGGGGCAAACTCCTACGAGCAGTACTCC. The chain combines TRBV19 with TRBJ2-7, with D possibly called TRBD1 or TRBD2 (5 bases each). There are 14 residues in the CDR3. Germline values: CDR1 LNHDA, CDR2 SQIVND (reference sequence). V dropped 5 bases and J dropped 0 bases, with 11 bases sitting between them.

The genes are TRBV27 and TRBJ1-1, with unresolved D. The ends were cut back, 5 bases at V and 0 bases at J, with 13 bases in the middle. Germline V gene lookup returns CDR1 MNHEY and CDR2 SMNVEV (reference sequence). CDR3 length equals 15 residues. CDR3: CASSLRWTLNTEAFF. CDR3 bases: TGTGCCAGCAGTCTCCGATGGACGTTGAACACTGAAGCTTTCTTT.

This clone has ten or more counts. The J gene is TRBJ2-3, the V gene TRBV9, with 7 bases fitting TRBD1. The trim removed 4 bases at V and 2 bases at J, leaving 10 bases unmatched. CDR1 is SGDLS and CDR2 is YYNGEE in the germline V gene. The CDR3 runs 16 residues. The chain's CDR3 is CASSPRTGGYTDTQYF. For the CDR3, the DNA is TGTGCCAGCAGCCCCCGGACAGGAGGCTACACAGATACGCAGTATTTT.

This clone was picked up many times. The chain employs TRBV6-1 and TRBJ2-7; D unclear. Germline values: CDR1 MNHNS, CDR2 SASEGT. The CDR3 has 12 residues. V lost 4 bases to trimming and J lost 1 base, with 5 bases between them. The CDR3, as DNA: TGTGCCAGCAGTGGGGTTTCCTACGAGCAGTACTTC. Amino acids: CASSGVSYEQYF.

This clone was counted ten times or more. The chain couples TRBV2 to TRBJ1-1; D gene ambiguous. CDR3 length: 13 amino acids. Germline CDR1 and CDR2: SNHLY and FYNNEI. The V end was cut by 6 bases, the J end by 0 bases, with 8 bases between. The CDR3 coding sequence is TGTGCCAGCAGAAAAGATATGAACACTGAAGCTTTCTTT. Its translation: CASRKDMNTEAFF.

This clone was observed a handful of times. Possible read error: a much larger clone is one base away. The chain couples TRBV12-3 or TRBV12-4 to TRBJ1-2; 10 bases are a match to TRBD1. The CDR3 is 15 amino acids. V lost 3 bases and J lost 0; bases outside the gene matches: 1. The CDR3 sequence is CASSLDRGANYGYTF. The CDR3 coding sequence is TGTGCCAGCAGTTTGGACAGGGGGGCTAACTATGGCTACACCTTC.

The chain uses TRBV6-5 and TRBJ2-1, with a possible D match to TRBD1 (5 bases). The length of the CDR3 is 14 residues. The V gene's germline CDR1 is MNHEY and CDR2 SVGAGI. Trimming removed 2 bases at V and 8 bases at J, with 13 bases between. The CDR3 DNA follows: TGTGCCAGCAGTTACGGACATTGGGCATATGAGCAGTTCTTC. Translating gives CASSYGHWAYEQFF.

Notes on this clone: Other DNA sequences within the sample encode an identical CDR3. The genes are TRBV2 and TRBJ1-1; the D is unclear. V was shortened by 8 bases and J by 5 bases, with 9 bases between the two germline ends. The CDR3 sequence is 11 residues long. Germline V lookup: CDR1 SNHLY, CDR2 FYNNEI. CDR3 sequence reads: CASSVGTEAFF. In DNA, the CDR3 is TGTGCCAGCTCGGTCGGGACTGAAGCTTTCTTT.

A few counts support this clone. This may be a read error: a much more frequent sequence differs by one nucleotide. The chain joins TRBV11-2 to TRBJ2-5, with D perhaps being TRBD1 or TRBD2 (6 bases each). Trimming left V 4 bases short and J 5 bases short, with 17 bases between. The CDR3 consists of 15 residues. The V gene's germline CDR1 is SGHAT and CDR2 FQNNGV. The CDR3 coding sequence is TGTGCCAGCAGCTCCGAGGTGGGGGGCGGGGAGACCCAGTACTTC. As protein: CASSSEVGGGETQYF.

At least ten counts were recorded for this clone. The chain joins TRBV5-1 to TRBJ2-2, with 12 bases lining up with TRBD2. CDR1 SGHRS and CDR2 YFSETQ come from the germline V gene. The CDR3 is 18 residues long. Trimming took 0 bases from V and 1 from J; bases not matched to a gene: 4. This chain's CDR3 is CASSLEGLAGLNTGELFF. For the CDR3, the DNA is TGCGCCAGCAGCTTGGAAGGACTAGCGGGACTGAACACCGGGGAGCTGTTTTTT.

The sample holds many counts of this clone. The chain employs TRBV5-8 and TRBJ2-1; the D is unclear. CDR1 is SGHTS, CDR2 YDEGEE, per germline. CDR3 size: 15 residues. Trimming stripped 1 base from V and 9 bases from J, with 17 bases between. CDR3 DNA sequence: TGTGCCAGCAGCTTGCGGCTAGGAGCAAAAGGTGAGCAGTTCTTC. It specifies CASSLRLGAKGEQFF.

This sequence joins TRBV7-3 and TRBJ1-2; D may be TRBD1 (6 bases). CDR3 length equals 15 residues. CDR1 SGHTA and CDR2 FQGTGA come from the germline V gene. Trimming pared 1 base from V and 3 bases from J, leaving 12 bases between. In DNA form, the CDR3 reads TGTGCCAGCAGCTTAATTTTGTCAGGGGACTATGGCTACACCTTC. Its translation: CASSLILSGDYGYTF.

This clone was seen many times. This chain's CDR3 is CAGPPLPTQYF. CDR3 nucleotides: TGTGCCGGTCCCCCCTTACCGACTCAGTACTTC. This chain uses TRBV6-9 with TRBJ2-5; D uncertain. Looked up from germline, CDR1 is MNHGY and CDR2 is SVAAGI. V was cut by 11 bases and J by 11 bases, with 18 bases left in between. The CDR3 extends over 11 amino acids.

This clone was recorded many times. The chain joins TRBV5-6 to TRBJ2-7; 13 nucleotides match TRBD2. CDR1 is SGHDT and CDR2 is YYEEEE in the germline V gene. The CDR3 has 15 residues. V was clipped by 4 bases and J by 2 bases; unmatched bases: 3. The CDR3 coding sequence is TGTGCCAGCAGCCGAGGGACTAGCGGGGCCTACGAGCAGTACTTC. It specifies CASSRGTSGAYEQYF. The variable domain in full, completed from reference TRBV5-6 and TRBJ2-7, reads DAGVTQSPTHLIKTRGQQVTLRCSPKSGHDTVSWYQQALGQGPQFIFQYYEEEERQRGNFPDRFSGHQFPNYSSELNVNALLLGDSALYLCASSRGTSGAYEQYFGPGTRLTVT.

Ten or more counts support this clone. V usage is TRBV11-3 and J usage is TRBJ2-7; D may be TRBD1 or TRBD2 (5 bases each). The CDR3 is 15 residues long. CDR1 and CDR2 (germline): SGHNT, YENEEA. V lost 3 bases and J 1 base, leaving 13 bases between the germline ends. The CDR3 spells CASSFFWDPSYEQYF. The DNA of the CDR3 is TGTGCCAGCAGCTTCTTTTGGGACCCGTCCTACGAGCAGTACTTC. The entire variable domain, with the rest obtained from reference TRBV11-3 and TRBJ2-7, is as follows: EAGVVQSPRYKIIEKKQPVAFWCNPISGHNTLYWYLQNLGQGPELLIRYENEEAVDDSQLPKDRFSAERLKGVDSTLKIQPAELGDSAVYLCASSFFWDPSYEQYFGPGTRLTVT.

At least ten counts were recorded for this clone. The CDR3 loop is CASSPAAGAGDTQYF. The DNA for the CDR3 is TGCGCCAGCAGCCCCGCAGCGGGGGCGGGTGATACGCAGTATTTT. The V call is TRBV4-1, the J call TRBJ2-3; 8 bases are a match to TRBD2. The ends lost 4 bases at V and 6 bases at J; junction bases unmatched: 9. This CDR3 region has 15 residues. Germline V gene lookup returns CDR1 MGHRA and CDR2 YSYEKL.

There are many counts of this clone. The chain combines TRBV20-1 with TRBJ1-5; 8 positions agree with TRBD1. This CDR3 spans 16 amino acids. V trimming: 5 bases; J trimming: 2 bases; junction bases outside the gene matches: 11. Germline V gene sequence: CDR1 DFQATT, CDR2 SNEGSKA (reference sequence). CDR3 sequence (DNA): TGCAGTGCTCCTTCCGGACAGGGCGGGGGCAATCAGCCCCAGCATTTT. It yields the protein CSAPSGQGGGNQPQHF.

This clone was recorded at least ten times. This clone may be a read error of a much larger clone one base away. Other DNA sequences within the sample encode an identical CDR3. This chain links TRBV2 with TRBJ1-5; D remains ambiguous. This CDR3 region has 17 residues. Germline values: CDR1 SNHLY, CDR2 FYNNEI. The CDR3 region is CASGETGRRRVNQPQHF. The CDR3 DNA reads as TGTGCCAGCGGTGAAACCGGCCGACGACGGGTTAATCAGCCCCAGCATTTT.

This clone was recorded many times. Relative to the germline gene, one junction end is altered; a read error may explain this. The CDR3 reads CATTRASGRGGTGEPFF. The CDR3 DNA follows: TGTGCCACCACACGGGCTAGCGGGAGGGGGGGCACCGGGGAGCCGTTTTTT. The chain has TRBV19 and TRBJ2-2; 12 bases agree with TRBD2. This CDR3 is built from 17 residues. Germline assignment: CDR1 LNHDA and CDR2 SQIVND (reference sequence). Combining the CDR3 with reference TRBV19 and TRBJ2-2 gives the whole variable domain DGGITQSPKYLFRKEGQNVTLSCEQNLNHDAMYWYRQDPGQGLRLIYYSQIVNDFQKGDIAEGYSVSREKKESFPLTVTSAQKNPTAFYLCATTRASGRGGTGEPFFGEGSRLTVL.

In this sample, this clone turned up many times. The rearrangement uses TRBV20-1 and TRBJ2-2; 12 bases agree with TRBD2. J gave up 2 bases and V 6 bases, and 4 bases lay outside the gene matches. The CDR3 totals 15 residues. Looked up from germline, CDR1 is DFQATT and CDR2 is SNEGSKA (reference sequence). The CDR3 is CSARTSGVNTGELFF. CDR3 nucleotide sequence: TGCAGTGCGAGGACTAGCGGGGTTAACACCGGGGAGCTGTTTTTT.

This clone was picked up many times. CDR3 nucleotides: TGTGCCAGTATTTGGGGGGCCTACGAGCAGTACTTC. This encodes CASIWGAYEQYF. The chain recombines TRBV19 with TRBJ2-7; D is perhaps TRBD2 (6 bases). The germline V gene has CDR1 LNHDA and CDR2 SQIVND (reference sequence). This CDR3 is built from 12 residues. Trimming took off 7 bases at V and 2 bases at J, with 9 bases between the two ends.